A selection of T cell receptor beta chains follows, all from one sample in a study of a mutant IDH1 vaccine in newly diagnosed glioma. These receptors' targets are unknown. The protocol was immunoSEQ multiplex PCR, while the TCRdb copy is restricted to in-frame clones and leaves out a portion. The table has tens of thousands of clones, around 81% seen once. The source was PBMCs, collected from a glioma patient whose treatment included an IDH1 peptide vaccine. These receptors originate from a man in his forties with glioma. Both conserved end residues are part of each CDR3.

v_gene	CDR3aa
TRBV21-1	CASSKGHWVDLYEQYF
TRBV29-1	CGWRDLSDTQYF
TRBV15	CATSSVLGFYEQYF
TRBV27	CASRGSVTGELFF
TRBV19	CASSIPGNRGYTF
TRBV5-1	CASSLSWPRAASETQYF
TRBV6-5	CASSLGKVTEAFF
TRBV5-5	CASSSVLGPRVTEAFF
TRBV6-1	CASSEVGKRASYEQYF
TRBV28	CASSSRDLPGEQYF
TRBV9	CASSVEVSTSGGWISYNEQFF
TRBV28	CASSPAGGGREKLFF
TRBV6-5	CASRGDSRTDTQYF
TRBV6-6	CASRRQGAEQYF
TRBV30	CAWNRQQNTEAFF
TRBV9	CASSVDPGQGMNEQFF
TRBV12-5	CASGLGQGWTGELFF
TRBV11-3	CASSLALADTQYF
TRBV5-1	CASSWTGTSGGDQETQYF
TRBV6-5	CASKGGNTEAFF
TRBV7-9	CASSSRGERRQFF
TRBV5-4	CASRPRGPFTDTQYF
TRBV19	CASSPDFSGTGGLDEQFF
TRBV12-5	CASGLALGTEQYF
TRBV28	CASGNYGYTF
TRBV28	CASSLPGLVRTNEQFF
TRBV7-2	CASSLDPGVYSSEAFF
TRBV10-3	CAISESRGDQPQHF
TRBV14	CASSQVARPRGEAFF
TRBV5-1	CASSFSRRTQYF
TRBV19	CASSILRTGAYNQPQHF
TRBV6-4	CASRSMKGAREKLFF
TRBV4-1	CASSQTGGPSEQYF
TRBV11-2	CASSLEGGTDTQYF
TRBV5-6	CASSEQGSNQPQHF
TRBV9	CASSPALGLAGLNEQFF
TRBV7-2	CASSPSGGPYEQYF
TRBV5-4	CASSSPGGGNEQYF
TRBV28	CASTQGPWTEAFF
TRBV19	CASSIRSSAAYNEQFF
TRBV7-2	CASSSTGVYGYTF
TRBV7-8	CASSLAQETQYF
TRBV6-5	CASSYSPTSYTQYF
TRBV5-1	CASSLVQGDGEQYF
TRBV5-4	CASSEPGLASNEQFF
TRBV19	CASNGQMNTGELFF
TRBV7-2	CASSRSGPGGANVLTF
TRBV18	CASSPGFETGLAGAYNEQFF
TRBV15	CATSRDLVGRGTEAFF
TRBV7-6	CASSLNQGWSEKLFF
TRBV7-2	CASSLMGRNDNEQFF
TRBV19	CASSIDGGGYTF
TRBV28	CASSQTGTGGFGYGYTF
TRBV10-3	CAISERQPLMNTEAFF
TRBV2	CASSEAIAASSYEQYF
TRBV27	CASSFWPQGEQYF
TRBV4-3	CASSQSRGNGYTF
TRBV16	CASSPLAGGTTDTQYF
TRBV5-1	CASSLASSDTGLHYEKLFF
TRBV5-6	CASSVAVGETQYF